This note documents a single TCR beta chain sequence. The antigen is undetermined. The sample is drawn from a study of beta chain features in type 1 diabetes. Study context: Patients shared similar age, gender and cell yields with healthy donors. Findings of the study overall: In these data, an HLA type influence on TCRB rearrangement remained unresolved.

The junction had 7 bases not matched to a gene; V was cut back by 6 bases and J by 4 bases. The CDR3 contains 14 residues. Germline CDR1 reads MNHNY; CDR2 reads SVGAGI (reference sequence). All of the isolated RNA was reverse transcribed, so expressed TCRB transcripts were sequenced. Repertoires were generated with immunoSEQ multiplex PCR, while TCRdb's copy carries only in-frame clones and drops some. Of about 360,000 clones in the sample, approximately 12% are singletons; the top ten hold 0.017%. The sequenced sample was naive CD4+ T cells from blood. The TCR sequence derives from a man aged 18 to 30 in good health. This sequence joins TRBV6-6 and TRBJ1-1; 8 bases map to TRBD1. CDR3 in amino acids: CASRPTGESTEAFF. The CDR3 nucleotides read TGTGCCAGCAGACCGACAGGGGAGAGCACTGAAGCTTTCTTT.